This T cell receptor beta chain was profiled in a study of cytomegalovirus exposure and HLA in healthy donors. This CDR3 is built from 18 residues. Germline lookup yields CDR1 SGHDT and CDR2 YYEEEE. With 5 bases removed from V and 1 base from J, the gap between germline ends came to 24 bases. In regard to this clone: Its specificity is unknown.

A multiplex PCR was run with 60 Vbeta primers and 13 Jbeta primers. The repertoire was sequenced with immunoSEQ multiplex PCR; TCRdb's copy has only in-frame clones and lacks some. The sample shows 150,000 to 200,000 clones, 75% to 80% of them seen only once. Study-level results: Rates of TCR association differed by HLA locus in a later analysis, with DRB1 highest and HLA-C lowest.

The sequenced material came from PBMCs. The sequence derives from a man aged 50 or older in good health and CMV-seropositive. The rearrangement links TRBV5-6 to TRBJ2-5; weak D call: TRBD2 (5 bases). This CDR3 reads CASSLTSVLTRVQETQYF. The CDR3 DNA reads TGTGCCAGCAGTCTCACTTCGGTTCTAACTAGGGTCCAAGAGACCCAGTACTTC. Drawing the rest from reference TRBV5-6 and TRBJ2-5, the complete variable domain is DAGVTQSPTHLIKTRGQQVTLRCSPKSGHDTVSWYQQALGQGPQFIFQYYEEEERQRGNFPDRFSGHQFPNYSSELNVNALLLGDSALYLCASSLTSVLTRVQETQYFGPGTRLLVL.